The 9 T cell receptor beta chains reported below all come from one sample, sequenced in a study of blood T cell repertoires in COVID-19. Clones were read by immunoSEQ multiplex PCR, and TCRdb kept only the in-frame ones, dropping some. In the table there are around 40,000 clones, 80% to 90% of which are singletons. Sequenced input: peripheral blood. The origin of the receptors is a man aged 25-45 years with active or convalescent COVID-19.

The chain has TRBV12-5 and TRBJ2-2; no reliable D call. V shed 1 base and J shed 3 bases, with 6 bases lying between them. In germline, CDR1 is LGHNT, CDR2 FRNRAP. The CDR3 is made up of 14 amino acids. Here the CDR3 reads CASGLDRHTGELFF. The CDR3 DNA reads TGTGCTAGTGGTTTGGACAGACACACCGGGGAGCTGTTTTTT.

The chain employs TRBV24-1 and TRBJ2-5; TRBD1 matches 8 bases. The CDR3 spans 14 residues. Germline values: CDR1 KGHDR, CDR2 SFDVKD. Trimming at V came to 3 bases and at J to 1 base, leaving 0 bases not matched to a gene. The DNA for the CDR3 is TGTGCCACCAGTGATCAGGGGGCCCAAGAGACCCAGTACTTC. Translating gives CATSDQGAQETQYF.

V gene TRBV5-1 combines with J gene TRBJ1-2; 8 nucleotides agree with TRBD1. The germline V gene encodes CDR1 SGHRS and CDR2 YFSETQ. This CDR3 has 14 amino acids. The V and J ends lost 5 bases and 7 bases, in that order; junction bases with no gene match: 10. The CDR3 DNA follows: TGCGCCAGCAGGCAGGGACAGGCCCAGTCTGGCTACACCTTC. Its translation: CASRQGQAQSGYTF. The entire variable domain, with the rest obtained from reference TRBV5-1 and TRBJ1-2, is as follows: KAGVTQTPRYLIKTRGQQVTLSCSPISGHRSVSWYQQTPGQGLQFLFEYFSETQRNKGNFPGRFSGRQFSNSRSEMNVSTLELGDSALYLCASRQGQAQSGYTFGSGTRLTVV.

The chain is built from TRBV2 and TRBJ2-2, with TRBD2 identical over 13 bases. The length of the CDR3 is 15 residues. The germline gives CDR1 SNHLY, CDR2 FYNNEI. The V segment lost 6 bases and the J segment 7 bases; nucleotides outside the gene matches: 5. The CDR3 loop reads CASRGLAGAFGELFF. DNA for the CDR3: TGTGCCAGCAGAGGACTAGCGGGAGCTTTCGGGGAGCTGTTTTTT.

This clone showed up just a few times. CDR3 residues: CASSETGVNQPQHF. The CDR3 DNA reads TGTGCCAGCAGTGAGACAGGGGTCAATCAGCCCCAGCATTTT. This chain uses TRBV6-1 with TRBJ1-5, with TRBD1 identical over 8 bases. In germline, CDR1 is MNHNS, CDR2 SASEGT. V gave up 3 bases and J gave up 3 bases; unmatched junction bases: 1. The CDR3 totals 14 residues.

This clone was detected only once. The chain joins TRBV7-9 to TRBJ1-2, with D unclear. V was pared by 1 base and J by 3 bases, with 6 bases between. Germline V gives CDR1 SEHNR, CDR2 FQNEAQ (reference sequence). The CDR3 is made up of 13 amino acids. The CDR3 is CASSLGTDYGYTF. CDR3 nucleotide sequence: TGTGCCAGCAGCTTAGGGACTGACTATGGCTACACCTTC. The full variable domain, in which reference TRBV7-9 and TRBJ1-2 provide the parts outside the CDR3, is DTGVSQNPRHKITKRGQNVTFRCDPISEHNRLYWYRQTLGQGPEFLTYFQNEAQLEKSRLLSDRFSAERPKGSFSTLEIQRTEQGDSAMYLCASSLGTDYGYTFGSGTRLTVV.

This clone was detected only a few times. This rearrangement joins TRBV5-1 to TRBJ1-2; TRBD1 matches 8 bases. After removal of 4 bases from V and 3 bases from J, the junction contained 14 bases not matched to a gene. The CDR3 has 17 residues. Per the germline V gene, CDR1 is SGHRS and CDR2 is YFSETQ. CDR3 sequence: CASSQSPLGQGDYGYTF. The CDR3 nucleotides are TGCGCCAGCAGCCAATCCCCACTTGGACAGGGCGACTATGGCTACACCTTC.

In DNA form, the CDR3 reads TGTGCCAGCAGCCCGGACCCTAGCGGGACAGGTTACGAGCAGTACGTC. It yields the protein CASSPDPSGTGYEQYV. The genes are TRBV5-4 and TRBJ2-7; D possibly corresponds to TRBD2 (9 bases). V was pared by 4 bases and J by 4 bases, with 21 bases between. The CDR3 has 16 residues. Germline V gives CDR1 SGHNT, CDR2 YYREEE (reference sequence).

This clone was seen once. The chain has TRBV11-2 and TRBJ1-1; the match to TRBD1 covers 7 bases. The CDR3 runs 16 residues. CDR1 is SGHAT, CDR2 FQNNGV, per germline. V lost 1 base and J lost 6; bases outside the gene matches: 11. The CDR3 protein is CASSLVQTGTNSEAFF. The CDR3 DNA is TGTGCCAGCAGCTTAGTCCAGACAGGGACGAATTCTGAAGCTTTCTTT.